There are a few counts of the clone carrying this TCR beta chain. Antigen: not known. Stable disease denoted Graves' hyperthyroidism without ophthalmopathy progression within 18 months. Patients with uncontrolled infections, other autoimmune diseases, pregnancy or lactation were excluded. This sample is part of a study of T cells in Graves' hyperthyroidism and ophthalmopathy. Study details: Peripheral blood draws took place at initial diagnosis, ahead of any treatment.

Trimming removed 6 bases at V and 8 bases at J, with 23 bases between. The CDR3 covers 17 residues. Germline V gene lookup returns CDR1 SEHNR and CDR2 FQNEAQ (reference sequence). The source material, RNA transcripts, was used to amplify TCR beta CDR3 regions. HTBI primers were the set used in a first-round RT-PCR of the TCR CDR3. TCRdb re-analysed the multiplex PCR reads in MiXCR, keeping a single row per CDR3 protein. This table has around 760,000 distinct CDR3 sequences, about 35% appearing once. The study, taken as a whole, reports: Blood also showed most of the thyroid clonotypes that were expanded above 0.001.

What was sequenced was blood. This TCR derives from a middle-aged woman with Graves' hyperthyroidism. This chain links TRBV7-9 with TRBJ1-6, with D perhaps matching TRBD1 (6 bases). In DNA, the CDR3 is TGTGCCAGCAGTTACGGGACACCGATGGGGGCCGATTCACCCCTCCACTTT. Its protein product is CASSYGTPMGADSPLHF.